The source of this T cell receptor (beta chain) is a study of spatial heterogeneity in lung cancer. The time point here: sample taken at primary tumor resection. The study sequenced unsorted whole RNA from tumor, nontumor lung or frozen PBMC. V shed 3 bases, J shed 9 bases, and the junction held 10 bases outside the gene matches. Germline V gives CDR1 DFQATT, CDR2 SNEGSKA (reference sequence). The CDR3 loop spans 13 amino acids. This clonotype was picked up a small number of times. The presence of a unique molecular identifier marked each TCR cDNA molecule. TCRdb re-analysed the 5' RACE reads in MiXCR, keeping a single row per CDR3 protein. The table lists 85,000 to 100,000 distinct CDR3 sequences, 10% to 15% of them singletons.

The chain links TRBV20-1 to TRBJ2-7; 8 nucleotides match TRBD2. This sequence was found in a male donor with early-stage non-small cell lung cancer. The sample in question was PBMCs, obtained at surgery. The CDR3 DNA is TGCAGTGCTAGTGAACTAGCGGCCCGGGGGCAGTACTTC. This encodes CSASELAARGQYF.